This TCR beta chain derives from a study of blood T cell repertoires in COVID-19. The CDR3 runs to 16 residues. After removal of 2 bases from V and 7 bases from J, the junction contained 10 bases not matched to a gene. CDR1 is MDHEN and CDR2 is SYDVKM in the germline V gene. Some clones are missing from TCRdb's copy, which holds only in-frame ones; the method was immunoSEQ multiplex PCR. The sample holds around 240,000 clones, 70% to 90% seen once. Source material: PBMCs or T cells enriched from blood (not recorded which). The clonotype originates from a woman in her 50s who had recovered from COVID-19. V is TRBV28 and J is TRBJ2-1; 8 bases are a match to TRBD2. This chain's CDR3 is CASSLETSGWGNEQFF. The DNA for the CDR3 is TGTGCCAGCAGTTTAGAAACTAGCGGTTGGGGGAATGAGCAGTTCTTC.